This paragraph reports one T cell receptor beta chain. Antigen specificity is unknown. The data stem from a study of T cells in Graves' hyperthyroidism and ophthalmopathy. Whole-study findings and limits: Appearing also in blood were most of the thyroid clonotypes expanded above 0.001. Ophthalmopathy could be told apart from stable hyperthyroidism with a 13 V-J model.

The study left out patients who had uncontrolled infection, other autoimmune disease, pregnancy or lactation. The diagnostic basis comprised clinical symptoms, serum thyroxine and TRAb, thyroid ultrasound and orbital computed tomography. The CDR3 loop spans 15 amino acids. In germline, CDR1 is ENHRY, CDR2 SYGVKD. V lost 6 bases and J lost 0, with 12 bases in between. RNA transcripts served as the template for amplifying TCR beta CDR3 regions. TCR CDR3 underwent first-round RT-PCR with the HTBI primer set. TCRdb passed the multiplex PCR reads through MiXCR, listing each CDR3 protein once. Of around 340,000 distinct CDR3 sequences in the sample, roughly 20% were seen once.

The chain employs TRBV10-3 and TRBJ1-3; the D gene is possibly TRBD1 (5 bases). The sequenced material came from blood. The source of this sequence is a woman in her forties with Graves' ophthalmopathy. The CDR3 region has the DNA TGTGCCATCAGGGGACGGGGCAACTCTGGAAACACCATATATTTT. As protein: CAIRGRGNSGNTIYF.